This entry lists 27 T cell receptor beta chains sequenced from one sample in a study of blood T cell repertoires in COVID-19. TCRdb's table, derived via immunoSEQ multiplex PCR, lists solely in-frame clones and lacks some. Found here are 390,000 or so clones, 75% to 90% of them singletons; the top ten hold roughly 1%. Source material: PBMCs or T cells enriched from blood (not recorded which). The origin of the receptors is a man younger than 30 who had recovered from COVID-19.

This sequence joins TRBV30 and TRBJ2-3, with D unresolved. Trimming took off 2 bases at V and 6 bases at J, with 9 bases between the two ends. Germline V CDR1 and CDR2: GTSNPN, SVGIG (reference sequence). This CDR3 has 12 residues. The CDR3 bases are TGTGCCTGGAGTCCTGCCGGGGATACGCAGTATTTT. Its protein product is CAWSPAGDTQYF.

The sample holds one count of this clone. CDR3 DNA sequence: TGTGCCAGCAGTTACGATTGGCGGGAGGGAGTTGGCTCCTACGAGCAGTACTTC. It codes for CASSYDWREGVGSYEQYF. The chain employs TRBV6-2 or TRBV6-3 and TRBJ2-7; TRBD2 aligns across 9 bases. The germline gives CDR1 MNHEY, CDR2 SVGEGT. There are 18 residues in the CDR3. Losses at the gene ends were 2 bases for V and 0 bases for J; bases not matched to a gene: 11.

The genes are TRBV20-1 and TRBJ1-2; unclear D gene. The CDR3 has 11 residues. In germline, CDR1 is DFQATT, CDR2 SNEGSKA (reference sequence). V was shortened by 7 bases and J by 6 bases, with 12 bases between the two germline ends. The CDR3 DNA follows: TGCAGTGTTCAAGTGACTAATGGCTACACCTTC. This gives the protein CSVQVTNGYTF.

The CDR3 nucleotides are TGTGCCAGCAGTCCGGGATTGAACACCGGGGAGCTGTTTTTT. It encodes CASSPGLNTGELFF. This chain links TRBV28 with TRBJ2-2; D is perhaps TRBD2 (5 bases). Germline values: CDR1 MDHEN, CDR2 SYDVKM. V dropped 5 bases and J dropped 1 base, with 8 bases sitting between them. The CDR3 is 14 residues long.

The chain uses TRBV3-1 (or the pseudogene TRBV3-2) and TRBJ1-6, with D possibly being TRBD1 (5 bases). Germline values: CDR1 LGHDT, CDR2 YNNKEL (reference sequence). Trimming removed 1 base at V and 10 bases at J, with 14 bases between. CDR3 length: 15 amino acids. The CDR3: CASSQVGHGGSPLHF. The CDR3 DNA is TGTGCCAGCAGCCAAGTAGGACATGGTGGCTCACCCCTCCACTTT.

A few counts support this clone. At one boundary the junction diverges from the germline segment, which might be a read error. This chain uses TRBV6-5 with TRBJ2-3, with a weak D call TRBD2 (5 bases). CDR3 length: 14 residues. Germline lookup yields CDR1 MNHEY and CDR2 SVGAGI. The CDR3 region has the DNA TGTGCCAGCAGCTACTCCCGGGAAACAGATACGCAGTATTTT. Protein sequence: CASSYSRETDTQYF.

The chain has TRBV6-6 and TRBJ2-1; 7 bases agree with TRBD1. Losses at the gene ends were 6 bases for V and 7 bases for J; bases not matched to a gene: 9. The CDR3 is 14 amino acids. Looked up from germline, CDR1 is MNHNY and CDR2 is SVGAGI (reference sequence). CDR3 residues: CASSLMRGRNEQFF. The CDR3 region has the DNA TGTGCCAGCAGCCTAATGAGGGGGCGAAATGAGCAGTTCTTC.

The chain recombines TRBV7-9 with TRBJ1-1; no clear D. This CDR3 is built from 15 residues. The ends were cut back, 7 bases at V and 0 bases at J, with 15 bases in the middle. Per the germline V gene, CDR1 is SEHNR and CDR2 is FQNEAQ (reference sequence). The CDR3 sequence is CASISSQALNTEAFF. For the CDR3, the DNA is TGTGCCAGCATCTCCTCCCAGGCCTTGAACACTGAAGCTTTCTTT.

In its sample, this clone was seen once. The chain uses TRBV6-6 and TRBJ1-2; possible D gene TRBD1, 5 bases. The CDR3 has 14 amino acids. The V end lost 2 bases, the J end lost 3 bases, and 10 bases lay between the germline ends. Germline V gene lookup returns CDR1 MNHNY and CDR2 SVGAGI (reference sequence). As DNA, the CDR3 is TGTGCCAGCAGTTACCGGGGAGGGGACTATGGCTACACCTTC. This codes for CASSYRGGDYGYTF.

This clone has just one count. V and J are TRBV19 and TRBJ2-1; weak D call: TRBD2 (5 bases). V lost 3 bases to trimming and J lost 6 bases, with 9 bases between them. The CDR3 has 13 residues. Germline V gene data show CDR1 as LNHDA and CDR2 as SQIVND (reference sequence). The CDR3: CASSIRGRNEQFF. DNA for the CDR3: TGTGCCAGTAGTATCAGAGGGCGCAATGAGCAGTTCTTC.

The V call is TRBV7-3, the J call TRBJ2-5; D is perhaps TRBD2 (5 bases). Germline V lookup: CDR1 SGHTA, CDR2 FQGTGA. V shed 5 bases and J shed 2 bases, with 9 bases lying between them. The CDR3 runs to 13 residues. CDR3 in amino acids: CASSVTRQETQYF. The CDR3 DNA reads TGTGCCAGCAGCGTTACTAGACAAGAGACCCAGTACTTC.

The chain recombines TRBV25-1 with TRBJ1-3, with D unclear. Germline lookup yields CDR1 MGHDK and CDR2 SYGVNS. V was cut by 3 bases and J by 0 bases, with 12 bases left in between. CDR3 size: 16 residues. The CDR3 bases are TGTGCCAGCAGTGAGCTAGGAAGCATCTCTGGAAACACCATATATTTT. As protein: CASSELGSISGNTIYF.

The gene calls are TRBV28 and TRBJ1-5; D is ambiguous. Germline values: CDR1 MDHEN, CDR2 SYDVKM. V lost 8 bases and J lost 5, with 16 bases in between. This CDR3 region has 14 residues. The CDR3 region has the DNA TGTGCCAGCCAAGTTGCGAGGGCGTATCAGCCCCAGCATTTT. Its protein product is CASQVARAYQPQHF.

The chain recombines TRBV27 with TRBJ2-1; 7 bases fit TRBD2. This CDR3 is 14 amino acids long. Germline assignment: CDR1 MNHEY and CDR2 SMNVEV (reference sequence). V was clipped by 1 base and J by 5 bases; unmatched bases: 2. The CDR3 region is CASSLWGGNNEQFF. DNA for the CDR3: TGTGCCAGCAGTTTATGGGGGGGAAACAATGAGCAGTTCTTC.

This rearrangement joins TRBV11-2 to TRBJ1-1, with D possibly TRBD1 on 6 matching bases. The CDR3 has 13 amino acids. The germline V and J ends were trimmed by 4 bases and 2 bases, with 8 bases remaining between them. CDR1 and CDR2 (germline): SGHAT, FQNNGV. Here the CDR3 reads CASSWGHNTEAFF. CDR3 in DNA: TGTGCCAGCAGCTGGGGACACAACACTGAAGCTTTCTTT.

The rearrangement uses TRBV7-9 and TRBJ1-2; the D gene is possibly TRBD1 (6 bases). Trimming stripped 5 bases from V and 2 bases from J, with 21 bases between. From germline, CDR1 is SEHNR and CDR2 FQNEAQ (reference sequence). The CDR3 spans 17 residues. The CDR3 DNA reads TGTGCCAGCAGCCTCGGCACGACAGGCCCACACAACTATGGCTACACCTTC. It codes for CASSLGTTGPHNYGYTF.

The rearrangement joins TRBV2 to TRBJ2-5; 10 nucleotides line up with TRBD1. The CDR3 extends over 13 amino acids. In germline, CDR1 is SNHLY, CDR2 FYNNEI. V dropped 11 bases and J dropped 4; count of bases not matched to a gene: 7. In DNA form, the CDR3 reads TGTGCCTCCGACAGGGGGCTCGGAGAGACCCAGTACTTC. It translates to CASDRGLGETQYF.

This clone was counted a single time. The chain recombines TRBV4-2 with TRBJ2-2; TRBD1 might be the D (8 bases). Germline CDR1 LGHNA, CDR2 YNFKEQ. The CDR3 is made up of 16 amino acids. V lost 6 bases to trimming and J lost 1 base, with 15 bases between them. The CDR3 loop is CASRPGGGGNTGELFF. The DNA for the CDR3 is TGTGCCAGCAGGCCAGGGGGCGGGGGGAACACCGGGGAGCTGTTTTTT.

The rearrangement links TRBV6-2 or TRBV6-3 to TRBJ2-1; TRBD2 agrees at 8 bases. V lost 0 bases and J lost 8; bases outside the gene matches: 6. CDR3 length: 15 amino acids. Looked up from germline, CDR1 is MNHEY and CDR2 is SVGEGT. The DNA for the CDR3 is TGTGCCAGCAGTTACTCGGGGACTAGAGTCCATGAGCAGTTCTTC. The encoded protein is CASSYSGTRVHEQFF.

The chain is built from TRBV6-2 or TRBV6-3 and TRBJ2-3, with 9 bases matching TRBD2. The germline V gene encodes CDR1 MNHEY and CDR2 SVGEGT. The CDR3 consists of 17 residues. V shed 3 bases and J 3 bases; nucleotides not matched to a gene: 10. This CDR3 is CASSYPVAGGPTDTQYF. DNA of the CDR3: TGTGCCAGCAGTTATCCCGTGGCGGGAGGGCCGACAGATACGCAGTATTTT.

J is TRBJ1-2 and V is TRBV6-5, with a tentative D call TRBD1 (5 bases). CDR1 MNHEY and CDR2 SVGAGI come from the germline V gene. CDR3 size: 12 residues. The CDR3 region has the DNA TGTGCTATTGGCAGGGATGGCTATGGCTACACCTTC. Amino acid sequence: CAIGRDGYGYTF.

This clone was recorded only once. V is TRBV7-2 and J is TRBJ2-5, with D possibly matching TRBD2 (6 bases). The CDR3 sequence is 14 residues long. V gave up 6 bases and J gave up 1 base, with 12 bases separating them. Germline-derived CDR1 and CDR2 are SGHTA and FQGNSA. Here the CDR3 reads CASRWDSGQETQYF. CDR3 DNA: TGTGCCAGCAGGTGGGACTCCGGCCAAGAGACCCAGTACTTC.

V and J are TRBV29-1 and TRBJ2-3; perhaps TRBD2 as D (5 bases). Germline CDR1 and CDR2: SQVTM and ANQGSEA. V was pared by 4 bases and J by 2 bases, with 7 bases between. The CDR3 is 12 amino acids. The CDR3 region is CSVVEATDTQYF. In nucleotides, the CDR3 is TGCAGCGTTGTGGAGGCCACAGATACGCAGTATTTT.

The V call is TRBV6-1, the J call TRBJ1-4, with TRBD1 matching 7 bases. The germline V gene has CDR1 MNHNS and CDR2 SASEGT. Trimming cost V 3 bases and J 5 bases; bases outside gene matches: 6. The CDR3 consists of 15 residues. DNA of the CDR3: TGTGCCAGCAGTGAGTATGGGGACAGCAATGAAAAACTGTTTTTT. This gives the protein CASSEYGDSNEKLFF.

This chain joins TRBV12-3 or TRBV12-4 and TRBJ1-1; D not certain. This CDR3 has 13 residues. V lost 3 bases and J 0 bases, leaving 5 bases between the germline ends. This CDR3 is CASSLSMNTEAFF. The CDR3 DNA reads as TGTGCCAGCAGTTTGTCTATGAACACTGAAGCTTTCTTT.

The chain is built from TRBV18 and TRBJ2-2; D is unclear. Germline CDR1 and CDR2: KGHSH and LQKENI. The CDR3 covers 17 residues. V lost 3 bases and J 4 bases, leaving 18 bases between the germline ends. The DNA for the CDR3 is TGTGCCAGCTCACCCCCGGCCTCGGGTTCCCGCACCGGGGAGCTGTTTTTT. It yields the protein CASSPPASGSRTGELFF.

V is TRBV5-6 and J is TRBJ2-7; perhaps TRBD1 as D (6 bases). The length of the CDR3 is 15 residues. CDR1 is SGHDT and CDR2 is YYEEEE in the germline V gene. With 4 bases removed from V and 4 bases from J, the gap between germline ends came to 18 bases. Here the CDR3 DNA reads TGTGCCAGCAGCCCTTATTTACAGGGAATGTACGAGCAGTACTTC. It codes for CASSPYLQGMYEQYF.